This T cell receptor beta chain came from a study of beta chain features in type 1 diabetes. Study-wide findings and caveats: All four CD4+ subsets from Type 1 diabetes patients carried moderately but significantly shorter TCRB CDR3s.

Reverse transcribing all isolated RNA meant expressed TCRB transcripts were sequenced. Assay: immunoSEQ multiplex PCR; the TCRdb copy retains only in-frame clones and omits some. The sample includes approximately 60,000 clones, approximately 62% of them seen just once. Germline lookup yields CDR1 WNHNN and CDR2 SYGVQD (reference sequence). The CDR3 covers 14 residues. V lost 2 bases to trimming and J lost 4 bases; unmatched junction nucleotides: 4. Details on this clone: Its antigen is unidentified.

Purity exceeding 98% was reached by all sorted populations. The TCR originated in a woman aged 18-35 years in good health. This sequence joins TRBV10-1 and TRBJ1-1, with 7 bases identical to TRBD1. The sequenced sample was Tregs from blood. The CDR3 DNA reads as TGCGCCAGCAGTGAGGACAGGGTCGGCACTGAAGCTTTCTTT. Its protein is CASSEDRVGTEAFF.